This paragraph reports one T cell receptor beta chain. This entry comes from a study of blood T cell repertoires in COVID-19. Background on the study: The study drew acute and convalescent COVID-19 samples from the United States, Italy and Spain. PBMCs, B-cell-depleted T cells, or T cells were the source of the cDNA or gDNA that made up the material.

V was trimmed by 4 bases and J by 12 bases, leaving 12 bases between them. The CDR3 extends over 11 amino acids. In germline, CDR1 is LGHDT, CDR2 YNNKEL (reference sequence). The method was immunoSEQ multiplex PCR; TCRdb's version includes in-frame clones alone and lacks a portion of them. The sample holds approximately 50,000 clones, roughly 82% seen once. The TCR originated in a human donor in a cohort sampled during active COVID-19. The chain joins TRBV3-1 (or the pseudogene TRBV3-2) to TRBJ1-1; tentatively, D is TRBD1 (5 bases). The specimen was peripheral blood. CDR3 sequence reads: CASSRGRETFF. The CDR3 DNA reads TGTGCCAGCAGCCGGGGCAGGGAAACTTTCTTT.